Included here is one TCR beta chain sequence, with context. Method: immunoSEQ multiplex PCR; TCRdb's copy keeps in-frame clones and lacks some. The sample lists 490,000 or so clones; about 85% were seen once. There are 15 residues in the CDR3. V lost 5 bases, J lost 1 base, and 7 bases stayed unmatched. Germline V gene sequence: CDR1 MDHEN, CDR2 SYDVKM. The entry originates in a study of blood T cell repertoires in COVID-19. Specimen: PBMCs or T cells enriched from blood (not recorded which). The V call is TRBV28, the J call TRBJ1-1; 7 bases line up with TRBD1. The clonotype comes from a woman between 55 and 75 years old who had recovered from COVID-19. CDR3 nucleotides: TGTGCCAGCAGTCGGACGACAGGGCCGAACACTGAAGCTTTCTTT. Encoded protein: CASSRTTGPNTEAFF.